A single sample gave rise to the 26 T cell receptor beta chains below, sequenced in a study of CD8+CD57+ T cells in acquired aplastic anemia (dated by TCRdb to about 2018). Flow cytometry had shown CD8+CD57+ cell expansion in the patients selected for sequencing. The reads were generated on an Illumina HiSeq 2000. Genomic DNA was used as template for profiling of TCR beta VDJ combinations and CDR3 sequences. TCRdb redid the processing of the public reads, applying fastp at Q25 and MiXCR, and retained in-frame beta chains. Under each unique CDR3 protein, matching rows form one entry showing the most common genes and DNA. For this sample there are about 200,000 distinct CDR3 sequences; almost 50% appear just once. The top ten clonotypes cover about 20% of the sample. Source material: sorted CD4+, CD8+, or CD8+CD57+ T cells (not recorded which) from PBMCs. These receptors were obtained from a human donor with aplastic anemia.

The chain recombines TRBV2 with TRBJ1-1, with 7 bases lining up with TRBD1. The ends lost 7 bases at V and 5 bases at J; junction bases unmatched: 10. This CDR3 is built from 14 residues. CDR1 and CDR2 from the germline V gene are SNHLY and FYNNEI. The CDR3 DNA reads as TGTGCCAGCACTCCTCAGGGGGGAGGAACTGAAGCTTTCTTT. Translation gives CASTPQGGGTEAFF.

This clonotype was seen only a few times. The chain links TRBV15 to TRBJ1-2; no definite D call. Germline assignment: CDR1 LNHNV and CDR2 YYDKDF (reference sequence). V lost 0 bases, J lost 11 bases, and 7 bases lay in between. This CDR3 contains 11 residues. CDR3 loop: CATSREWGYTF. CDR3 DNA: TGTGCCACCAGCAGAGAGTGGGGATACACCTTC.

This clonotype has a count of ten or more. The chain couples TRBV6-1 to TRBJ2-7, with unresolved D. Germline V gene data show CDR1 as MNHNS and CDR2 as SASEGT. Trimming stripped 6 bases from V and 3 bases from J, with 9 bases between. This CDR3 has 12 amino acids. The CDR3 region has the DNA TGTGCCAGCAGGACATTTGTCTACGAGCAGTACTTC. Translation gives CASRTFVYEQYF.

This clonotype was counted ten times or more. The gene calls are TRBV2 and TRBJ2-1; 11 bases agree with TRBD2. This CDR3 has 18 amino acids. CDR1 and CDR2 (germline): SNHLY, FYNNEI. The junction had 23 bases not matched to a gene; V was cut back by 5 bases and J by 14 bases. CDR3: CASSPLAGVSPGLGGEFF. CDR3 nucleotides: TGTGCCAGCAGTCCACTAGCGGGGGTCTCTCCTGGGCTGGGAGGGGAGTTCTTC. The entire variable domain, with the rest obtained from reference TRBV2 and TRBJ2-1, is as follows: EPEVTQTPSHQVTQMGQEVILRCVPISNHLYFYWYRQILGQKVEFLVSFYNNEISEKSEIFDDQFSVERPDGSNFTLKIRSTKLEDSAMYFCASSPLAGVSPGLGGEFFGPGTRLTVL.

Comment on this clonotype: An end of the junction does not agree with germline; a read error may underlie this. The chain joins TRBV14 to TRBJ2-5; unclear D gene. The germline gives CDR1 SGHDN, CDR2 FVKESK. This CDR3 comprises 12 residues. The CDR3 sequence is CAGSQEYGTQYF. CDR3 nucleotides: TGTGCCGGCAGCCAAGAATACGGGACCCAGTACTTC.

This clonotype was detected ten times or more. The chain links TRBV3-1 to TRBJ1-2; D unresolved. Trimming cost V 0 bases and J 6 bases, with 11 bases left between them. Germline assignment: CDR1 LGHDT and CDR2 YNNKEL (reference sequence). This CDR3 contains 14 residues. CDR3 region: CASSQEYMDDGYTF. CDR3 nucleotides: TGTGCCAGCAGCCAAGAGTATATGGACGATGGCTACACCTTC.

The chain has TRBV5-6 and TRBJ1-3, with 8 positions matching TRBD1. V lost 4 bases, J lost 3 bases, and 6 bases stayed unmatched. There are 15 residues in the CDR3. Germline CDR1 SGHDT, CDR2 YYEEEE. Here the CDR3 DNA reads TGTGCCAGCAGCCCCGACAGGGGACGTGGAAACACCATATATTTT. Its translation: CASSPDRGRGNTIYF.

Note on this clonotype: A much larger clone differs from this one at a single base, so this may be a read error. The genes are TRBV6-1 and TRBJ2-7; the D call may be TRBD1 or TRBD2 (5 bases each). This CDR3 comprises 14 residues. CDR1 is MNHNS and CDR2 is SASEGT in the germline V gene. The CDR3 is CASSPGDPLGEPYF. In DNA, the CDR3 is TGTGCCAGCAGCCCCGGGGACCCACTCGGCGAGCCGTACTTC.

CDR3 in amino acids: CASSQALYEQYF. DNA of the CDR3: TGTGCCAGCAGCCAGGCCCTCTACGAGCAGTACTTC. The V and J genes are TRBV7-3 and TRBJ2-7; no reliable D call. The CDR3 runs 12 residues. The V and J ends lost 5 bases and 3 bases respectively, with 8 bases between them. Germline V gene sequence: CDR1 SGHTA, CDR2 FQGTGA.

The sample holds one count of this clonotype. This chain connects TRBV2 to TRBJ1-3; unclear D gene. The CDR3 runs to 13 residues. Trimming took 9 bases from V and 0 from J, leaving 9 bases between them. Germline CDR1 and CDR2: SNHLY and FYNNEI. CDR3 region: CARRLCSGNTIYF. DNA of the CDR3: TGTGCCAGGAGGCTGTGCTCTGGAAACACCATATATTTT.

This chain connects TRBV9 to TRBJ2-2, with TRBD1 matching 9 bases. V lost 5 bases, J lost 5 bases, and 13 bases stayed unmatched. The germline V gene has CDR1 SGDLS and CDR2 YYNGEE. The CDR3 extends over 17 amino acids. The CDR3: CASRLRQGQGGTGELFF. The CDR3, as DNA: TGTGCCAGCAGACTTCGACAGGGACAGGGTGGAACCGGGGAGCTGTTTTTT.

This clonotype was counted at least ten times. The CDR3 is CASSMPGQGAIDTQYF. Written as DNA, the CDR3 is TGTGCCAGTAGTATGCCGGGACAGGGGGCGATTGATACGCAGTATTTT. V gene TRBV19 combines with J gene TRBJ2-3; 12 bases match TRBD1. The CDR3 consists of 16 residues. In germline, CDR1 is LNHDA, CDR2 SQIVND (reference sequence). V shed 3 bases, J shed 6 bases, and the junction held 7 bases outside the gene matches.

This clonotype was counted at least ten times. The genes are TRBV2 and TRBJ2-7; D not resolved. The germline V and J ends were trimmed by 2 bases and 8 bases, with 7 bases remaining between them. Per germline, CDR1 SNHLY and CDR2 FYNNEI. The CDR3 has 11 residues. The CDR3 loop is CASSEKTQQYF. The CDR3 DNA is TGTGCCAGCAGTGAAAAGACACAGCAGTACTTC. Full variable domain (outside the CDR3, taken from reference TRBV2 and TRBJ2-7): EPEVTQTPSHQVTQMGQEVILRCVPISNHLYFYWYRQILGQKVEFLVSFYNNEISEKSEIFDDQFSVERPDGSNFTLKIRSTKLEDSAMYFCASSEKTQQYFGPGTRLTVT.

This chain connects TRBV6-5 to TRBJ2-7; D is undetermined. V gave up 0 bases and J gave up 0 bases, with 6 bases separating them. The CDR3 is 14 amino acids. Per the germline V gene, CDR1 is MNHEY and CDR2 is SVGAGI. Written as DNA, the CDR3 is TGTGCCAGCAGTTACTCTATGAGCTCCTACGAGCAGTACTTC. It specifies CASSYSMSSYEQYF.

This clonotype was seen repeatedly, ten times or more. This chain uses TRBV9 with TRBJ2-3, with unresolved D. Germline V gene lookup returns CDR1 SGDLS and CDR2 YYNGEE. V was cut by 1 base and J by 0 bases, with 6 bases left in between. This CDR3 contains 14 residues. Here the CDR3 DNA reads TGTGCCAGCAGCGTAACGTCTAGCACAGATACGCAGTATTTT. Residues: CASSVTSSTDTQYF.

The table lists this clonotype with many counts. This chain connects TRBV6-1 to TRBJ2-3, with D possibly being TRBD2 (6 bases). The CDR3 consists of 14 residues. V was cut by 5 bases and J by 10 bases, with 19 bases left in between. Germline lookup yields CDR1 MNHNS and CDR2 SASEGT. CDR3 amino acids: CASSPRPTGDAQYF. In nucleotides, the CDR3 is TGTGCCAGCAGTCCCCGACCCACGGGGGATGCGCAGTATTTT.

Points on this clonotype: No conserved phenylalanine or tryptophan ends this CDR3, so it is likely a read error. The gene calls are TRBV10-3 and TRBJ1-5; 7 bases are shared with TRBD1. The CDR3 spans 14 residues. Germline lookup yields CDR1 ENHRY and CDR2 SYGVKD. V lost 3 bases and J lost 6; bases outside the gene matches: 5. The CDR3 loop reads CAISETGAAQPQHS. The CDR3 nucleotides are TGTGCCATCAGTGAAACAGGGGCAGCTCAGCCCCAGCATTCT.

This chain joins TRBV5-1 and TRBJ1-2; D not resolved. Trimming took 4 bases from V and 4 from J, leaving 17 bases between them. Looked up from germline, CDR1 is SGHRS and CDR2 is YFSETQ. The CDR3 covers 15 residues. The CDR3 DNA reads TGCGCCAGCAGCATCAGCGGGCACTCTTCCTATGGCTACACCTTC. Translating it yields CASSISGHSSYGYTF.

V and J are TRBV6-5 and TRBJ1-1; maybe TRBD1 (5 bases). The CDR3 has 11 amino acids. Germline CDR1 and CDR2: MNHEY and SVGAGI. V shed 2 bases and J shed 7 bases, with 5 bases lying between them. The DNA for the CDR3 is TGTGCCAGCAGTTACGACAGTGAAGCTTTCTTT. Residues: CASSYDSEAFF.

The chain carries TRBV2 and TRBJ1-4; D is uncertain. This CDR3 is 11 amino acids long. Germline-derived CDR1 and CDR2 are SNHLY and FYNNEI. V was cut by 7 bases and J by 13 bases, with 13 bases left in between. The CDR3 loop is CASIEATGLFF. The DNA of the CDR3 is TGTGCCAGCATAGAGGCGACGGGACTGTTTTTT. Using reference TRBV2 and TRBJ1-4 for the parts outside the CDR3, the full variable domain is EPEVTQTPSHQVTQMGQEVILRCVPISNHLYFYWYRQILGQKVEFLVSFYNNEISEKSEIFDDQFSVERPDGSNFTLKIRSTKLEDSAMYFCASIEATGLFFGSGTQLSVL.

This clonotype was recorded at least ten times. The chain combines TRBV19 with TRBJ1-1; possible D gene TRBD1, 5 bases. The CDR3 has 14 amino acids. V was pared by 2 bases and J by 5 bases, with 12 bases between. Germline V gene lookup returns CDR1 LNHDA and CDR2 SQIVND (reference sequence). CDR3 protein: CASSIRGVGTEAFF. The CDR3 bases are TGTGCCAGTAGTATAAGAGGGGTGGGGACTGAAGCTTTCTTT.

The chain uses TRBV20-1 and TRBJ1-2; the match to TRBD1 covers 7 bases. CDR3 length: 12 amino acids. The V gene end was trimmed by 3 bases and the J gene end by 9 bases; junction bases not matched to a gene: 7. Germline loops: CDR1 DFQATT, CDR2 SNEGSKA (reference sequence). This CDR3 reads CSARAQGYSYTF. CDR3 in DNA: TGCAGTGCTAGGGCACAGGGGTATAGCTACACCTTC.

With respect to this clonotype: One junction end disagrees with the germline gene, perhaps due to a read error. This chain uses TRBV15 with TRBJ2-1, with 7 bases identical to TRBD1. CDR1 LNHNV and CDR2 YYDKDF come from the germline V gene (reference sequence). The CDR3 totals 15 residues. CDR3 residues: CATSGDRTLGGEQFF. DNA of the CDR3: TGTGCCACCAGCGGAGATCGCACCCTAGGGGGCGAGCAGTTCTTC. Full variable domain (remainder filled in from reference TRBV15 and TRBJ2-1): DAMVIQNPRYQVTQFGKPVTLSCSQTLNHNVMYWYQQKSSQAPKLLFHYYDKDFNNEADTPDNFQSRRPNTSFCFLDIRSPGLGDTAMYLCATSGDRTLGGEQFFGPGTRLTVL.

V is TRBV10-3 and J is TRBJ2-5, with 10 bases that match TRBD1. The length of the CDR3 is 15 residues. CDR1 is ENHRY, CDR2 SYGVKD, per germline. V shed 3 bases, J shed 5 bases, and the junction held 6 bases outside the gene matches. DNA of the CDR3: TGTGCCATCAGTGATCCGACAGGGGGCAGGGAGACCCAGTACTTC. Its protein is CAISDPTGGRETQYF.

This clonotype appeared many times. An end of the junction does not agree with germline; a read error may underlie this. The gene calls are TRBV20-1 and TRBJ2-3, with 8 nucleotides matching TRBD2. Germline V lookup: CDR1 DFQATT, CDR2 SNEGSKA (reference sequence). There are 14 residues in the CDR3. The CDR3 region has the DNA TGCAGTGCCCGGAAGAGCGGGGGCGCACAGATATTGGTTTTT. It encodes CSARKSGGAQILVF.

In this sample, this clonotype turned up many times. J is TRBJ1-2 and V is TRBV6-1; possibly TRBD1 for D (5 bases). The germline V gene encodes CDR1 MNHNS and CDR2 SASEGT. This CDR3 is built from 12 residues. The V gene lost 6 bases and the J gene lost 9 bases, with 14 bases spanning the gap. This CDR3 reads CASRRGDRSYTF. Here the CDR3 DNA reads TGTGCCAGCAGAAGGGGTGATAGGAGCTACACCTTC.